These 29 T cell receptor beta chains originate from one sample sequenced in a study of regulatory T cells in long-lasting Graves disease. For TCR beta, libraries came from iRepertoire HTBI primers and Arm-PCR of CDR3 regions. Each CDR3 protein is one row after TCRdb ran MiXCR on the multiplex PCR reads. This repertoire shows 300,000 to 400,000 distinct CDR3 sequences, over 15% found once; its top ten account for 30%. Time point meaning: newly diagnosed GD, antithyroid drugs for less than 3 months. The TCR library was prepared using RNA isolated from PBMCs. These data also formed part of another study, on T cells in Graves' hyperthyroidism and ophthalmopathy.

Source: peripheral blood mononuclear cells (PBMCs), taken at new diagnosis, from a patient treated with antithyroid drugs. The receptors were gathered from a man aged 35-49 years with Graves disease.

CDR3 protein: CASSVAGETYEQYF. Written as DNA, the CDR3 is TGTGCCAGCAGCGTAGCCGGGGAGACCTACGAGCAGTACTTC. The rearrangement links TRBV9 to TRBJ2-7, with D possibly matching TRBD2 (5 bases). With 0 bases removed from V and 2 bases from J, the gap between germline ends came to 9 bases. This CDR3 comprises 14 residues. Germline V gene data show CDR1 as SGDLS and CDR2 as YYNGEE.

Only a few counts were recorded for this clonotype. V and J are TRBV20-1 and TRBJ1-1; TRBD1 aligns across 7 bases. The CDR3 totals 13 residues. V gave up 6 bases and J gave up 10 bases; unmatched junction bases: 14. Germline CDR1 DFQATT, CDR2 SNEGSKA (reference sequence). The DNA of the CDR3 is TGCAGTGCGCCTGACAGGGAGGGGAGTGTAGCTTTCTTT. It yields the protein CSAPDREGSVAFF.

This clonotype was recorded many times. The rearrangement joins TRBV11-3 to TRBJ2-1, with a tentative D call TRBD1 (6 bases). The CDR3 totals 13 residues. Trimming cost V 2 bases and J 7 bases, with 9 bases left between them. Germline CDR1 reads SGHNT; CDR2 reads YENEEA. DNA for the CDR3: TGTGCCAGCAGCTTATACAGGGTGAATGAGCAGTTCTTC. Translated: CASSLYRVNEQFF.

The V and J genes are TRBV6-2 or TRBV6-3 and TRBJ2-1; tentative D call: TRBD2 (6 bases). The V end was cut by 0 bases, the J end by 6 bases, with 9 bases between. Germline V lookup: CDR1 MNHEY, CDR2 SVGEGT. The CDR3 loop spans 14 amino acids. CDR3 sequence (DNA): TGTGCCAGCAGTTACTCCCTGGAGGGCAATGAGCAGTTCTTC. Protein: CASSYSLEGNEQFF.

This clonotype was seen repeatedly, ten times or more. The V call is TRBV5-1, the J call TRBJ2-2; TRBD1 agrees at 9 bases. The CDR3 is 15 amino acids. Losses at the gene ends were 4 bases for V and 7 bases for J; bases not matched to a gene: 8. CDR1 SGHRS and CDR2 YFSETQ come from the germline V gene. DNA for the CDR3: TGCGCCAGCAGCCCCGGGACAGGGTTGAGCGGGGAGCTGTTTTTT. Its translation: CASSPGTGLSGELFF.

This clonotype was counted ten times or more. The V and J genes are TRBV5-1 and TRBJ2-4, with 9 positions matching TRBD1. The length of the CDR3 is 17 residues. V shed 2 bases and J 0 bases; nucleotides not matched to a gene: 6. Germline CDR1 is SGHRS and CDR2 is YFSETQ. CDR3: CASSFTGTGLAKNIQYF. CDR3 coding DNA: TGCGCCAGCAGCTTTACCGGGACAGGGCTAGCCAAAAACATTCAGTACTTC.

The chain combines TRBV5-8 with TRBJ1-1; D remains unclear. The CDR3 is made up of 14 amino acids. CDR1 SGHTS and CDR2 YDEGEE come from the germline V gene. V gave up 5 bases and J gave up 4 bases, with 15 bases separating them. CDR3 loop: CASRPGISGTEAFF. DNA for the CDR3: TGTGCCAGCAGGCCCGGGATCTCCGGCACTGAAGCTTTCTTT.

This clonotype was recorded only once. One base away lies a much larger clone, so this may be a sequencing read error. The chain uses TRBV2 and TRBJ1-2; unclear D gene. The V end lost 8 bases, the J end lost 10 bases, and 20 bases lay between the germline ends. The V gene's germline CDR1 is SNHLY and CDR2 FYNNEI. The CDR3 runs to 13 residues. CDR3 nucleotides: TGTGCCAGCGGGATGCAGGACGCGATTACCTACACCTTC. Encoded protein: CASGMQDAITYTF. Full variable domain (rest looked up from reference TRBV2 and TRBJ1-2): EPEVTQTPSHQVTQMGQEVILRCVPISNHLYFYWYRQILGQKVEFLVSFYNNEISEKSEIFDDQFSVERPDGSNFTLKIRSTKLEDSAMYFCASGMQDAITYTFGSGTRLTVV.

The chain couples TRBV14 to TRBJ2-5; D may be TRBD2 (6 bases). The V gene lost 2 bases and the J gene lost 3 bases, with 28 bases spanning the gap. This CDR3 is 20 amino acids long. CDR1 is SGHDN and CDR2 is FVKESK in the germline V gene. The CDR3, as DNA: TGTGCCAGCAGCCAAAGCCGCGCCCCAGCACCTGGGGGAGGAAAAGAGACCCAGTACTTC. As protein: CASSQSRAPAPGGGKETQYF.

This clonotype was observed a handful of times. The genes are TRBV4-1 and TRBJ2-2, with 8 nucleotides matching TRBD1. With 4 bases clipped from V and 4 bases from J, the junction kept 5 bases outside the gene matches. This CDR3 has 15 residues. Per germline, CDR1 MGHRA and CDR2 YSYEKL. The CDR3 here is CASSRGQGGTGELFF. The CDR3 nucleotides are TGCGCCAGCAGCCGCGGACAGGGAGGCACCGGGGAGCTGTTTTTT.

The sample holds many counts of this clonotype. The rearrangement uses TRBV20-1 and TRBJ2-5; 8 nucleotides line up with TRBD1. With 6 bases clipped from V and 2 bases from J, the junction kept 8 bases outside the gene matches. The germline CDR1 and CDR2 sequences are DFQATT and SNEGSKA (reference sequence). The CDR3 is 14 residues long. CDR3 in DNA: TGCAGTGCCGGCCGGGACAGGCTTCAAGAGACCCAGTACTTC. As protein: CSAGRDRLQETQYF.

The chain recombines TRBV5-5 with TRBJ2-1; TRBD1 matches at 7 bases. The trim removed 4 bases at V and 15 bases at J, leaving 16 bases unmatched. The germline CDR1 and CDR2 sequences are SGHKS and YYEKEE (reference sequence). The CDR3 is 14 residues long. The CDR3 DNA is TGTGCCAGCAGCACCGTACCTCGGGACAGCGGTGTGTTCTTC. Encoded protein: CASSTVPRDSGVFF.

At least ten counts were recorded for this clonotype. In DNA form, the CDR3 reads TGCGCCAGCAGCTCGGGGGCGAGTTCTGACTACAATGAGCAGTTCTTC. It codes for CASSSGASSDYNEQFF. The chain combines TRBV5-1 with TRBJ2-1, with D possibly called TRBD1 or TRBD2 (6 bases each). Germline V lookup: CDR1 SGHRS, CDR2 YFSETQ. CDR3 size: 16 residues. V was cut by 3 bases and J by 3 bases, with 16 bases left in between.

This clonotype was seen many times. CDR3 region: CASSKLRDKAYEQYF. CDR3 DNA: TGTGCCAGCAGTAAACTCCGGGACAAAGCCTACGAGCAGTACTTC. V is TRBV27 and J is TRBJ2-7; possibly TRBD1 for D (6 bases). Germline lookup yields CDR1 MNHEY and CDR2 SMNVEV (reference sequence). This CDR3 region has 15 residues. Trimming left V 5 bases short and J 2 bases short, with 16 bases between.

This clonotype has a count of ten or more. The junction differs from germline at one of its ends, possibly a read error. Here the CDR3 DNA reads TGTGCCAGCAGTTTTACAGGGGAAGAGACCCAGTACTTC. It yields the protein CASSFTGEETQYF. The chain recombines TRBV5-1 with TRBJ2-5; 7 bases match TRBD1. This CDR3 region has 13 residues. CDR1 and CDR2 from the germline V gene are SGHRS and YFSETQ.

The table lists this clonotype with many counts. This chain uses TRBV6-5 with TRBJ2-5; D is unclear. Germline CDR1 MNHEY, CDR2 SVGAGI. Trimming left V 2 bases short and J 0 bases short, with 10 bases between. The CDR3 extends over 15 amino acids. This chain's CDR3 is CASSYHRSDQETQYF. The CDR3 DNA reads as TGTGCCAGCAGTTACCATAGGTCAGACCAAGAGACCCAGTACTTC.

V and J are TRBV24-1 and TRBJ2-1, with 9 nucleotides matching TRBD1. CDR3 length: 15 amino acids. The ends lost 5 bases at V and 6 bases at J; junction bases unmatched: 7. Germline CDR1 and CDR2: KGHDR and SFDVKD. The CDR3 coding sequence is TGTGCCACCAGTGGCGGACAGGGGAGATCCAATGAGCAGTTCTTC. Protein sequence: CATSGGQGRSNEQFF.

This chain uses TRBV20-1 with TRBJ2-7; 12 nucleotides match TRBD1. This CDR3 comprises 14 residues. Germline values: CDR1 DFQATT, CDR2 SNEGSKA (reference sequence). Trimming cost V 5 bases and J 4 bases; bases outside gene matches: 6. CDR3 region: CSAVRGQGAYEQYF. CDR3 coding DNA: TGCAGTGCTGTCCGGGGACAGGGGGCTTACGAGCAGTACTTC.

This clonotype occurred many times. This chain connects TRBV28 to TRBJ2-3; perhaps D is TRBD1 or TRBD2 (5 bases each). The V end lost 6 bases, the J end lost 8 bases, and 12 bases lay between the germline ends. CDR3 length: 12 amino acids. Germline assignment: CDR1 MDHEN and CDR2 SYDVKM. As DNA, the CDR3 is TGTGCCAGCAGCGTTCGAGGGGTTACGCAGTATTTT. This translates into CASSVRGVTQYF.

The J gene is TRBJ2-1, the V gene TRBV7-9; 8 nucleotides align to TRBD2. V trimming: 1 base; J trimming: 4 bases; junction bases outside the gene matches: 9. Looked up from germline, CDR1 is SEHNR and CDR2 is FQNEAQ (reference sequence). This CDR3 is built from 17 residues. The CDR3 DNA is TGTGCCAGCAGCTTAGGGTACGCGGGGGGTAAATACAATGAGCAGTTCTTC. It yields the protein CASSLGYAGGKYNEQFF.

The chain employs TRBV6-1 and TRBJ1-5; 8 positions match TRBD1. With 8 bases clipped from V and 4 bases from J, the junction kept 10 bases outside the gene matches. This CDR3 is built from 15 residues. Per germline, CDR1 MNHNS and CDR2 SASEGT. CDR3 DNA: TGTGCCAGCCAGGGGGCCTCGATTCCAAATCAGCCCCAGCATTTT. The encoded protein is CASQGASIPNQPQHF.

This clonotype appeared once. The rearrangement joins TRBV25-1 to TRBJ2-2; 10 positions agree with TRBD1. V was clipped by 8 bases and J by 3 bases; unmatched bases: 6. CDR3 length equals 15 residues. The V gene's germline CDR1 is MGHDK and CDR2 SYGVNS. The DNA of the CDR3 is TGTGCCAGCGGCGCCGGGACAGGGGACACCGGGGAGCTGTTTTTT. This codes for CASGAGTGDTGELFF. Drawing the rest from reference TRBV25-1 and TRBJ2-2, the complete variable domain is EADIYQTPRYLVIGTGKKITLECSQTMGHDKMYWYQQDPGMELHLIHYSYGVNSTEKGDLSSESTVSRIRTEHFPLTLESARPSHTSQYLCASGAGTGDTGELFFGEGSRLTVL.

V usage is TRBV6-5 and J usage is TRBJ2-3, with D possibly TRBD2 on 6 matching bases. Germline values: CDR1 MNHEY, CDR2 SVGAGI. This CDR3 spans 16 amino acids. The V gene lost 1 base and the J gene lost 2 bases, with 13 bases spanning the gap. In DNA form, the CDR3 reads TGTGCCAGCAGTTACTGGTCCGCGGGGAACACAGATACGCAGTATTTT. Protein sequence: CASSYWSAGNTDTQYF.

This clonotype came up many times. This chain's CDR3 is CASSLKGNDQPQHF. CDR3 in DNA: TGCGCCAGCAGCTTGAAGGGGAACGATCAGCCCCAGCATTTT. The chain recombines TRBV5-1 with TRBJ1-5, with D possibly matching TRBD1 (5 bases). Per the germline V gene, CDR1 is SGHRS and CDR2 is YFSETQ. V shed 1 base and J shed 5 bases, with 10 bases lying between them. The CDR3 totals 14 residues. The full variable domain, completed using reference TRBV5-1 and TRBJ1-5, is KAGVTQTPRYLIKTRGQQVTLSCSPISGHRSVSWYQQTPGQGLQFLFEYFSETQRNKGNFPGRFSGRQFSNSRSEMNVSTLELGDSALYLCASSLKGNDQPQHFGDGTRLSIL.

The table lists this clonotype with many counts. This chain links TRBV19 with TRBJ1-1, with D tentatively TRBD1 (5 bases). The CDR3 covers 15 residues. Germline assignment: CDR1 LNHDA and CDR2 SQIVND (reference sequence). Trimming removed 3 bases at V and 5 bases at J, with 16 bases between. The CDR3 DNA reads TGTGCCAGTAGTATGCCTCCAGGGAGGAGGACTGAAGCTTTCTTT. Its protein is CASSMPPGRRTEAFF.

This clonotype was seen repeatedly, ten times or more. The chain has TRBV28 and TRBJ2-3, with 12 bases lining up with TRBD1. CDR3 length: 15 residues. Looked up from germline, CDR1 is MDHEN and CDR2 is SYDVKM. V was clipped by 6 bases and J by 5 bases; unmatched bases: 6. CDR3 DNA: TGTGCCAGCAGCGTCCGGGACAGGGGGCTAGATACGCAGTATTTT. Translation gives CASSVRDRGLDTQYF.

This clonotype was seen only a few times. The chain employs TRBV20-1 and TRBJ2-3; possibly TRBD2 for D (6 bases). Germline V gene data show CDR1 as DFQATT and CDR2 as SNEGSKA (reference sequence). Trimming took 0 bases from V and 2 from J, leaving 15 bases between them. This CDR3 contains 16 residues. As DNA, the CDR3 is TGCAGTGCTAGAGATCCCGTGGGGGGTTACACAGATACGCAGTATTTT. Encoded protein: CSARDPVGGYTDTQYF.

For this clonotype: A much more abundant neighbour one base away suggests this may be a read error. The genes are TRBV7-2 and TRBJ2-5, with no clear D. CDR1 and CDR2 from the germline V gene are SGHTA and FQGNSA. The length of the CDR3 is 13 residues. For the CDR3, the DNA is TGTGCCAGCAGCTTCTTTGGGCAAGAGACCCGGTACTTC. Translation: CASSFFGQETRYF.

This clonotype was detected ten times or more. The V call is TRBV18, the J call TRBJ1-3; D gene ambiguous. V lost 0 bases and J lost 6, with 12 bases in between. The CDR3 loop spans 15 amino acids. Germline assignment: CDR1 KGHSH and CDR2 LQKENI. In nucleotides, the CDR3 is TGTGCCAGCTCACCACCGTCTGGTTCTCAAAACACCATATATTTT. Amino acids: CASSPPSGSQNTIYF. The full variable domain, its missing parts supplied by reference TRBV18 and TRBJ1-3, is NAGVMQNPRHLVRRRGQEARLRCSPMKGHSHVYWYRQLPEEGLKFMVYLQKENIIDESGMPKERFSAEFPKEGPSILRIQQVVRGDSAAYFCASSPPSGSQNTIYFGEGSWLTVV.